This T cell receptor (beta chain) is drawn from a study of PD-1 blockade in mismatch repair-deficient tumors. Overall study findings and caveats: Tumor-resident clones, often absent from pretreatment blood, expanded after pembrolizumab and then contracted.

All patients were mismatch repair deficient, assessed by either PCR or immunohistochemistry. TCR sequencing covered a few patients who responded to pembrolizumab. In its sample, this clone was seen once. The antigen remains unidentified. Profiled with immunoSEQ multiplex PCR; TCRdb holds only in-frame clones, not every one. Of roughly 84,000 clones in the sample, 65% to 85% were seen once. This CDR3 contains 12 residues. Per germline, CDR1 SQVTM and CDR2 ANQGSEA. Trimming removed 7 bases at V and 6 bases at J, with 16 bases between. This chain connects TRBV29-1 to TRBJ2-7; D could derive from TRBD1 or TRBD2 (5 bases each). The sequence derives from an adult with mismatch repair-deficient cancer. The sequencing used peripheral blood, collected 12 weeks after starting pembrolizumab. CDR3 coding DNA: TGCAGCGGCCGGGACGGGCGATCCGAGCAGTACTTC. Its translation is CSGRDGRSEQYF.